This TCR beta chain is from a study of blood T cell repertoires in COVID-19. Study summary: Sites in the United States, Italy and Spain provided acute and convalescent COVID-19 samples.

Trimming shortened V by 2 bases and J by 5 bases, and 19 bases separated the two germline ends. The length of the CDR3 is 17 residues. Germline lookup yields CDR1 SEHNR and CDR2 FQNEAQ (reference sequence). Produced via immunoSEQ multiplex PCR; TCRdb's table is partial and in-frame only. The sample lists 150,000 to 180,000 clones, about 80% occurring once. The sequenced material came from peripheral blood. The sequence came from a man aged 60 to 75 with acute or convalescent COVID-19. The chain recombines TRBV7-9 with TRBJ2-1, with D unclear. The CDR3 region is CASSLSFLGGAHNEQFF. CDR3 in DNA: TGTGCCAGCAGCTTATCTTTTTTAGGCGGAGCCCACAATGAGCAGTTCTTC.